The sequence of this T cell receptor beta chain was determined in a study of blood T cell repertoires in COVID-19. Per germline, CDR1 SQVTM and CDR2 ANQGSEA. V was pared by 6 bases and J by 2 bases, with 11 bases between. The CDR3 has 12 amino acids. As handled by the study authors: From reference gene primer amplification, estimates of nucleated cell counts were derived. Some clones are missing from TCRdb's copy, which holds only in-frame ones; the method was immunoSEQ multiplex PCR. The V and J calls and clone size are taken from that table; D and trimming were inferred from the DNA. The sample shows around 58,000 clones, approximately 90% of them seen only once.

The chain joins TRBV29-1 to TRBJ2-7; a possible D gene is TRBD1 (6 bases). Sequences were obtained from peripheral blood. The sequence was collected from a woman aged 55-70 years with active or convalescent COVID-19. The CDR3 is CSVLGQPYEQYF. CDR3 DNA: TGCAGCGTCTTAGGACAGCCCTACGAGCAGTACTTC.